Included here is one T cell receptor beta chain sequence, with context. What this receptor recognizes is not known. Qualities for individual bases were not recorded, and no much larger clone is one base off. Using the deep immunoSEQ assay, multiplex PCR amplified TCR CDR3 regions from genomic DNA. Genomic DNA extracted from each cell subset was distributed evenly over all wells of several immunoSEQ 96-well plates, and each plate served as one replicate. Each replicate PCR for sorted subsets received about 210 ng genomic DNA, equal to around 32,000 T cell genomes. The purified libraries were quantified using a Qubit 3.0 fluorometer, sized with a Bioanalyzer 2100, and then quantified again using the KAPA Library Quantification kit. Every immunoSEQ 96-well plate was sequenced on a dedicated single-read 150-cycle Illumina NextSeq 550 flow cell. Per the original workflow: Because the immunoSEQ output included only junctional sequences and no quality scores, the filtering could not be the same as the filtering used for full-length reads. To assign V/J genes and CDR3, sequences were annotated against IMGT germline references using PyIR, a Python wrapper for IgBLAST v1.9. Reads with weak V/J assignments (E-value above 1e-6), missing CDR3, stop codons, out-of-frame junctions, or ambiguous translated residues were removed. A V3J clonotype was defined by an identical inferred V gene, J gene, and CDR3 amino acid sequence. The percentage overlap between two repertoires was calculated by dividing the number of shared unique clonotypes by the size of the smaller repertoire. Richness of each repertoire was evaluated using RTK rarefaction, the Chao1 estimator, and Recon v2.1 estimates of unobserved clonotypes. Generation probabilities for all TCRbeta clonotypes obtained by the gDNA method from a handful of donors were computed using OLGA. TCRdb holds this immuneACCESS table with in-frame rearrangements only. Some clones are missing; in checked studies, unresolved V genes explain under half, and the rest has no known cause. V and J calls and clone size are as listed in that table; D and trimming were resolved from the DNA. For this sample there are roughly 700,000 clones; roughly 70% appear just once. The ten largest make up less than 2% of the sample.

V is cut back by 3 bases and J by 6 bases, with 8 bases in the junction unmatched. As encoded in the germline V gene (reference sequence), CDR1 is SGHKS while CDR2 is YYEKEE. The CDR3 measures 17 amino acids from cysteine to phenylalanine. Only the CDR3 DNA is retained, 51 bases long and in frame from the first base. The donors were healthy, HIV-negative adults who had no recently reported acute infections or vaccinations. Only Caucasian adults living in Nashville, Tennessee, USA were represented among the donors. CD4+ T cells were enriched by magnetic negative selection, after which naive cells were positively selected on CD45RA and the negative fraction was taken as the memory subset. Blood was obtained by leukapheresis, after which PBMCs were separated by Ficoll-Histopaque density gradient centrifugation and cryopreserved in liquid nitrogen vapor phase. Purity and quantity of every magnetically sorted T cell population were checked by analytical flow cytometry. Genomic DNA was isolated from each sorted fraction and quantified by UV absorbance on a Nanodrop 2000c.

This record comes from a study of shared clonotypes between healthy human individuals (dated by TCRdb to 2019 to 2021). Notes on the research overall: The cohort comprised two women and a few men aged 18 to 49 years. For each donor, CD4 naive and CD4 memory were each given three plates, CD8 naive was given two plates, and CD8 memory was given one plate. To increase sequencing depth and limit assay-specific biases, TCR repertoire library preparation and sequencing were carried out by different laboratories using diverse techniques. Leukapheresis yielded between about 0.9 and 10 billion PBMCs per donor. Blood TCR repertoires of five healthy adults were deeply sequenced to estimate repertoire size and the extent of clonotype sharing between individuals.

What the work shows at the level of the full study, not this receptor alone: When several donors were compared, the shared fraction of clonotypes was about 5% for naive CD4, around 3.5% for naive CD8, about 2.5% for memory CD4, and less than 0.45% for memory CD8. Pairwise subsampling led to the expectation that sequencing depth would affect the degree of clonotype sharing among donors. Even with the large sequencing depth, rarefaction of the sorted-subset datasets indicated that sequencing was incomplete. Because the study included only a small number of donors, the genetic and exposure-history diversity represented was limited. Compared with non-shared clonotypes, the clonotypes found in all four sorted-subset donors had higher generation probabilities. Sampling was limited to blood, and TCR repertoires in tissue likely differ from TCR repertoires in blood. Naive subsets generally had larger estimated clonotype richness than memory subsets.

The chain links TRBV5-5 with TRBJ2-1, and 14 junction bases match TRBD2. The TCR sequence derives from a woman in her thirties in good health. The sample taken for sequencing was memory CD4+ T cells sorted from blood. This sample's cell subset or site label indicates: CD45RA-negative fraction. The DNA sequence reads TGTGCCAGCAGCTCGACCCCCGGGACTAGCGGGAGCAATGAGCAGTTCTTC. Its amino acids are CASSSTPGTSGSNEQFF.